This T cell receptor beta chain is drawn from a study of blood T cell repertoires in COVID-19. As for the study in general: PBMCs, B-cell-depleted T cells, or T cells were the source of the cDNA or gDNA that made up the material.

The CDR3 is made up of 14 amino acids. With 1 base removed from V and 3 bases from J, the gap between germline ends came to 10 bases. Germline V gene sequence: CDR1 MGHRA, CDR2 YSYEKL. Participant age was roughly 18 to 95 years, and participants resided in approximately 25 US areas. Cohorts were based on clinical histories the participants reported. The repertoire was sequenced with immunoSEQ multiplex PCR; TCRdb's copy has only in-frame clones and lacks some. The data contain 150,000 to 200,000 clones, about 83% of them singletons. The origin of this receptor is a young woman who had recovered from COVID-19. Sequencing used PBMCs or T cells enriched from blood (not recorded which). V and J are TRBV4-1 and TRBJ2-7; maybe TRBD2 (5 bases). Here the CDR3 DNA reads TGCGCCAGCAGCCAAGGTCCCGGGAACTACGAGCAGTACTTC. It translates to CASSQGPGNYEQYF.